The rows below give T cell receptor beta chains drawn from one sample of a study of blood T cell repertoires in COVID-19. TCRdb keeps only in-frame clones here, not all; method: immunoSEQ multiplex PCR. The sample has about 250,000 clones, over 75% seen once; the top ten hold roughly 4.6%. Material for sequencing was peripheral blood. The receptor set was obtained from a man aged 50 to 60 with COVID-19, enrolled during active disease. Both conserved end residues are part of each CDR3. The D gene is left open where the match is weak. Clone size is not always given. Where it is, it says once, few, many or a class for expanded clones.

TRBV10-2	NA	NA	TRBJ1-6	CASTIQGSYNSPLHF	TGCGCCAGCACCATACAGGGCTCCTATAATTCACCCCTCCACTTT
TRBV20-1	TRBD1	NA	TRBJ1-6	CSASRGQMDSPLHF	TGCAGTGCTAGTAGGGGACAGATGGATTCACCCCTCCACTTT
TRBV7-2	NA	NA	TRBJ2-2	CASSTQSGGHTGELFF	TGTGCCAGCAGCACGCAGTCCGGCGGGCACACCGGGGAGCTGTTTTTT
TRBV7-2	NA	NA	TRBJ1-5	CASNRDPGADRPQHF	TGTGCCAGCAACCGGGACCCAGGGGCGGATCGGCCCCAGCATTTT
TRBV24-1	TRBD1	NA	TRBJ1-5	CATSDVDRVGEQPQHF	TGTGCCACCAGTGATGTGGACAGGGTTGGTGAACAGCCCCAGCATTTT
TRBV5-1	NA	NA	TRBJ2-2	CASSLAGGSPGGELFF	TGCGCCAGCAGCTTGGCAGGCGGGTCCCCGGGCGGGGAGCTGTTTTTT
TRBV3-1/TRBV3-2	NA	NA	TRBJ2-2	CASSPFAGELFF	TGTGCCAGCAGCCCTTTCGCCGGGGAGCTGTTTTTT
TRBV2	TRBD1	NA	TRBJ2-2	CASILGTGQTGELFF	TGTGCCAGCATTCTAGGGACAGGGCAGACCGGGGAGCTGTTTTTT
TRBV2	TRBD1	NA	TRBJ1-2	CASSGNRQGWDYGYTF	TGTGCCAGCAGTGGGAACCGACAGGGATGGGACTATGGCTACACCTTC
TRBV6-5	NA	NA	TRBJ1-5	CASSSYSNQPQHF	TGTGCCAGCAGTTCTTATAGCAATCAGCCCCAGCATTTT
TRBV6-5	NA	NA	TRBJ1-6	CASSSTGYNSPLHF	TGTGCCAGCAGTTCGACAGGCTATAATTCACCCCTCCACTTT
TRBV5-1	NA	once	TRBJ2-3	CASSLTAPQSDTQYF	TGCGCCAGCAGTTTAACCGCCCCCCAGTCGGATACGCAGTATTTT
TRBV5-1	TRBD1	NA	TRBJ2-7	CASSQGQGSYEQYF	TGCGCCAGCAGCCAGGGACAGGGCTCCTACGAGCAGTACTTC
TRBV9	NA	NA	TRBJ1-6	CASSETGNSPLHF	TGTGCCAGCAGCGAAACGGGAAATTCACCCCTCCACTTT
TRBV7-9	TRBD1	NA	TRBJ1-1	CASFPGQMNTEAFF	TGTGCCAGCTTCCCGGGACAGATGAACACTGAAGCTTTCTTT
TRBV19	TRBD1	NA	TRBJ2-2	CASERGPGELFF	TGTGCCAGTGAGAGGGGGCCCGGGGAGCTGTTTTTT
TRBV23-1	NA	once	TRBJ2-7	CASSRSQDSTGEQYF	TGCGCCAGCAGTCGTAGCCAGGACAGTACGGGGGAGCAGTACTTC
TRBV19	NA	NA	TRBJ1-3	CASSTGSGNTIYF	TGTGCCAGTAGTACAGGTTCTGGAAACACCATATATTTT
TRBV4-1	NA	NA	TRBJ1-5	CASSQDDNLHQPQHF	TGCGCCAGCAGCCAAGATGACAATCTCCACCAGCCCCAGCATTTT
TRBV27	NA	NA	TRBJ1-2	CASSPLWGGYGYTF	TGTGCCAGCAGTCCCCTGTGGGGAGGCTATGGCTACACCTTC
TRBV14	NA	NA	TRBJ1-6	CASSQPDTPSSYNSPLHF	TGTGCCAGCAGCCAGCCGGACACCCCTAGCTCCTATAATTCACCCCTCCACTTT
TRBV18	TRBD1	NA	TRBJ1-3	CASSPGTGPSSGNTIYF	TGTGCCAGCTCACCTGGGACAGGGCCGAGCTCTGGAAACACCATATATTTT
TRBV2	NA	NA	TRBJ1-2	CASSEAVNYGYTF	TGTGCCAGCAGTGAGGCGGTTAACTATGGCTACACCTTC
TRBV6-5	TRBD2	NA	TRBJ2-2	CASSFLAGGDTGELFF	TGTGCCAGCAGTTTCCTAGCGGGGGGCGACACCGGGGAGCTGTTTTTT
TRBV18	NA	NA	TRBJ2-6	CASSDRKSGANVLTF	TGTGCCAGCTCAGACAGGAAATCTGGGGCCAACGTCCTGACTTTC
TRBV11-2	TRBD2	once	TRBJ2-5	CASSLPGGETQYF	TGTGCCAGCAGCCTGCCGGGGGGGGAGACCCAGTACTTC
TRBV28	TRBD1	NA	TRBJ1-1	CASNKPTGGGTEAFF	TGTGCCAGCAACAAACCGACAGGGGGTGGTACTGAAGCTTTCTTT
TRBV30	TRBD1	NA	TRBJ1-1	CAWSDRDRTQAFF	TGTGCCTGGAGTGATCGGGACAGAACTCAAGCTTTCTTT
TRBV19	NA	NA	TRBJ1-2	CASSNTDTYGYTF	TGTGCCAGTAGTAACACAGACACCTATGGCTACACCTTC
TRBV9	NA	many	TRBJ2-2	CASSVGVWGVSTGELFF	TGTGCCAGCAGCGTAGGAGTTTGGGGGGTGAGCACCGGGGAGCTGTTTTTT
TRBV9	TRBD2	NA	TRBJ2-5	CASSVGSGGAGETQYF	TGTGCCAGCAGCGTAGGTAGCGGGGGGGCCGGAGAGACCCAGTACTTC
TRBV7-2	NA	NA	TRBJ2-3	CASSPQGPDTQYF	TGTGCCAGCAGCCCTCAGGGCCCAGATACGCAGTATTTT
TRBV27	TRBD2	NA	TRBJ2-2	CASSLSAGGLNTGELFF	TGTGCCAGCAGTTTGTCCGCGGGGGGACTGAACACCGGGGAGCTGTTTTTT
TRBV7-3	NA	NA	TRBJ2-5	CASSLSGYRETQYF	TGTGCCAGCAGCTTAAGCGGCTATAGGGAGACCCAGTACTTC
TRBV6-5	TRBD1	NA	TRBJ1-2	CASSSSGTGGSSYTF	TGTGCCAGCAGTTCCTCCGGGACAGGGGGAAGTAGCTACACCTTC
TRBV16	NA	once	TRBJ1-5	CASSQSPGSNQPQHF	TGTGCCAGCAGCCAAAGCCCAGGGAGCAATCAGCCCCAGCATTTT
TRBV3-1/TRBV3-2	TRBD1	NA	TRBJ1-3	CASSPRGQGNTIYF	TGTGCCAGCAGCCCCAGGGGACAGGGAAACACCATATATTTT
TRBV3-1/TRBV3-2	NA	NA	TRBJ2-5	CASSQGPGSRETQYF	TGTGCCAGCAGCCAGGGGCCGGGCTCTAGGGAGACCCAGTACTTC
TRBV5-8	TRBD1	few	TRBJ2-7	CASSAQWDRAYEQYF	TGTGCCAGCAGCGCCCAGTGGGACAGGGCTTACGAGCAGTACTTC
TRBV11-2	TRBD1	NA	TRBJ2-7	CASSWGQSYEQYF	TGTGCCAGCAGCTGGGGACAGTCGTACGAGCAGTACTTC
TRBV24-1	NA	NA	TRBJ1-4	CATSDSLGQRATNEKLFF	TGTGCCACCAGTGATTCTCTCGGACAGAGAGCAACTAATGAAAAACTGTTTTTT
TRBV4-3	TRBD1	NA	TRBJ1-4	CASSQGQGVNEKLFF	TGCGCCAGCAGCCAAGGACAGGGGGTGAATGAAAAACTGTTTTTT
TRBV28	NA	NA	TRBJ1-2	CASRLQGDGYTF	TGTGCCAGCAGGCTACAGGGTGATGGCTACACCTTC
TRBV2	NA	NA	TRBJ2-7	CASSERTLYEQYF	TGTGCCAGCAGTGAAAGGACACTCTACGAGCAGTACTTC
TRBV9	TRBD1	few	TRBJ1-6	CASSGQGFGNSPLHF	TGTGCCAGCAGCGGACAGGGGTTTGGTAATTCACCCCTCCACTTT
TRBV5-6	TRBD1	NA	TRBJ1-2	CASSRGTGETVGYTF	TGTGCCAGCAGCCGAGGGACAGGGGAAACGGTTGGCTACACCTTC
TRBV5-1	TRBD2	once	TRBJ2-1	CASSLAWGGGAGEQFF	TGCGCCAGCAGCTTGGCCTGGGGCGGGGGGGCCGGTGAGCAGTTCTTC
TRBV6-5	NA	NA	TRBJ2-1	CASSSRQSYNEQFF	TGTGCCAGCAGTTCACGACAGAGCTACAATGAGCAGTTCTTC
TRBV27	TRBD2	NA	TRBJ2-7	CASRGTSGSPYEQYF	TGTGCCAGCAGGGGGACTAGCGGGAGCCCCTACGAGCAGTACTTC
TRBV29-1	TRBD1	NA	TRBJ2-7	CSGRQGYEQYF	TGCAGCGGCCGACAGGGCTACGAGCAGTACTTC
TRBV2	NA	NA	TRBJ1-6	CASRLTGGNSPLHF	TGTGCCAGCAGATTGACAGGTGGTAATTCACCCCTCCACTTT